This T cell receptor (beta chain) emerged from a study of T-cell memory formation after mild COVID-19. Study-wide background: There were largely donor-specific TCR clusters.

Constant-segment-primed 5'RACE gave TCR alpha and TCR beta cDNA libraries with sample barcodes and UMIs. TCRdb reanalysed the 5' RACE reads using MiXCR and keeps one entry per CDR3 protein. The sample contains about 160,000 distinct CDR3 sequences, roughly 28% of which appear only once. The ends were cut back, 0 bases at V and 0 bases at J, with 5 bases in the middle. The CDR3 contains 15 residues. This clonotype was detected a few times. Antigen unknown. Study observations and caveats: Proof of SARS-CoV-2 specificity was absent for the second-wave clones that crested on day 37. Contracting clones from day 15 to 85 showed balanced CD4/CD8; later expanders favored CD4+.

V usage is TRBV12-3 or TRBV12-4 and J usage is TRBJ2-2; D unclear. Sequenced sample: PBMCs or a T cell subset sorted from them (not recorded which). The sequence was obtained from an adult woman who had mild COVID-19 (a few samples of this study predate the infection). Cell type and time point are not known. This CDR3 is CASSLAPPNTGELFF. CDR3 coding DNA: TGTGCCAGCAGTTTAGCCCCGCCGAACACCGGGGAGCTGTTTTTT.